This T cell receptor beta chain emerged from a study of T cells after yellow fever vaccination. MiXCR was run by TCRdb on the 5' RACE reads, yielding one entry per CDR3 protein. Of tens of thousands of distinct CDR3 sequences detected, approximately 7.5% appear once; the ten largest clones hold approximately 42%. The CDR3 runs to 13 residues. Trimming shortened V by 1 base and J by 7 bases, and 12 bases separated the two germline ends. CDR1 and CDR2 (germline): SQVTM, ANQGSEA. This clonotype came up many times. The specimen comprised CD8+ T cells sorted from PBMCs, sampled on the day of the yellow fever booster vaccination. V usage is TRBV29-1 and J usage is TRBJ2-3, with D tentatively TRBD2 (5 bases). The receptor comes from a man between 25 and 39 years old who received the YFV17D yellow fever vaccine. This CDR3 reads CSVEVPTRNTQYF. As DNA, the CDR3 is TGCAGCGTTGAAGTCCCAACTAGAAATACGCAGTATTTT.